What follows describes a single T cell receptor (beta chain). The antigen remains unidentified. The data belong to a study of cytomegalovirus exposure and HLA in healthy donors. General study results and limits: Reportedly, diagnosis of cytomegalovirus status by the classifier showed high specificity and sensitivity. Later analysis identified about 18,000 TCR beta sequences associated with HLA alleles, using a false discovery rate threshold of 0.05. Most TCR sequences were uncommon, yet certain public TCRs appeared in many donors. In an earlier analysis, about 87% or about 30%: the productive usage of most TCR beta V segments.

Primers included in the PCR were 60 Vbeta and 13 Jbeta primers. Only in-frame clones appear in the TCRdb table, and some are missing; sequencing was by immunoSEQ multiplex PCR. The sample consists of around 190,000 clones, over 65% of them appearing once. CDR3 length equals 14 residues. Germline V gives CDR1 SGDLS, CDR2 YYNGEE. Trimming pared 4 bases from V and 4 bases from J, leaving 14 bases between. J is TRBJ1-1 and V is TRBV9; TRBD1 might be the D (5 bases). The receptor was isolated from a woman aged 25 to 39 in good health and CMV-seronegative. Sequenced input: PBMCs. CDR3 sequence: CASSPRGGGTEAFF. In DNA, the CDR3 is TGTGCCAGCAGCCCACGGGGGGGTGGCACTGAAGCTTTCTTT.